This T cell receptor beta chain was documented in a study of blood T cell repertoires in COVID-19. Study-wide background: Acute and convalescent COVID-19 samples came from the United States, Italy and Spain. The cDNA or gDNA used as material had been derived from T cells, B-cell-depleted T cells, or PBMCs.

The ends lost 3 bases at V and 8 bases at J; junction bases unmatched: 11. The CDR3 contains 16 residues. Germline V CDR1 and CDR2: LNHDA, SQIVND (reference sequence). The assay was immunoSEQ multiplex PCR, and TCRdb's table has in-frame clones only and misses some. The data show a few hundred thousand clones, roughly nine tenths seen once. The receptor comes from a woman between 35 and 50 years old who had recovered from COVID-19. The source material was peripheral blood. The J gene is TRBJ2-2, the V gene TRBV19, with TRBD2 matching 8 bases. CDR3 loop: CASSIASGSTSGELFF. CDR3 DNA: TGTGCCAGTAGTATTGCAAGCGGGAGTACATCTGGGGAGCTGTTTTTT.